The 10 T cell receptor beta chains presented below share a single source sample, sequenced in a study of CXCR3-negative and CXCR3-positive naive CD8 T cells. Each TRB cDNA library was prepared by 5' RACE (with UMI labels). No DNA is given; TCRdb re-called the 5' RACE reads and lists each CDR3 protein once. The listing records about 39,000 distinct CDR3 sequences. The source material was memory CD8+ T cells from blood. The receptors originated from a human donor in good health. Some clones in this sample may be carry-over from other donors' samples.

The chain is built from TRBV6-2 or TRBV6-3 and TRBJ2-3; TCRdb's assignment of TRBD2 cannot be checked, as there is no DNA. Germline V gene sequence: CDR1 MNHEY, CDR2 SVGEGT. The CDR3 contains 15 residues. CDR3 in amino acids: CASSPPMTDPDTQYF.

The V and J genes are TRBV5-1 and TRBJ1-1. Germline lookup yields CDR1 SGHRS and CDR2 YFSETQ. CDR3 size: 15 residues. The CDR3 here is CASSPRTEMNTEAFF.

The V and J genes are TRBV28 and TRBJ2-5; TCRdb's D gene call, TRBD2, goes unchecked for lack of DNA. The CDR3 extends over 15 amino acids. CDR1 is MDHEN and CDR2 is SYDVKM in the germline V gene. The CDR3: CASSLRQGKGETQYF.

The gene calls are TRBV19 and TRBJ2-7; TCRdb designates TRBD1, a call that cannot be tested without DNA. This CDR3 has 13 amino acids. In germline, CDR1 is LNHDA, CDR2 SQIVND (reference sequence). CDR3: CASSLGHPNEQYF.

This chain connects TRBV7-3 to TRBJ1-1. Per germline, CDR1 SGHTA and CDR2 FQGTGA. CDR3 length: 13 amino acids. Here the CDR3 reads CASSPTANTEAFF.

The V gene is TRBV29-1, the J gene TRBJ2-2. The CDR3 is 12 amino acids. Germline CDR1 reads SQVTM; CDR2 reads ANQGSEA. The CDR3: CSITVEAGELFF.

The chain recombines TRBV28 with TRBJ2-1; TCRdb returns TRBD1, unconfirmable since there is no DNA. Germline V gene lookup returns CDR1 MDHEN and CDR2 SYDVKM. The CDR3 sequence is 16 residues long. The CDR3 protein is CASSFSGTTQNNEQFF.

The chain couples TRBV7-2 to TRBJ2-2. Germline assignment: CDR1 SGHTA and CDR2 FQGNSA. The CDR3 extends over 13 amino acids. The CDR3: CASSWVDTGELFF.

The J gene is TRBJ2-1, the V gene TRBV9; TCRdb's D call, TRBD2, is unchecked because there is no DNA. Germline V gene sequence: CDR1 SGDLS, CDR2 YYNGEE. This CDR3 has 15 residues. CDR3 in amino acids: CASSDSTSGDNEQFF.

The chain recombines TRBV28 with TRBJ2-1; TCRdb returns TRBD1, unconfirmable since there is no DNA. Germline-derived CDR1 and CDR2 are MDHEN and SYDVKM. The CDR3 has 14 residues. CDR3 loop: CASTTSTAYNEQFF. Combining the CDR3 with reference TRBV28 and TRBJ2-1 gives the whole variable domain DVKVTQSSRYLVKRTGEKVFLECVQDMDHENMFWYRQDPGLGLRLIYFSYDVKMKEKGDIPEGYSVSREKKERFSLILESASTNQTSMYLCASTTSTAYNEQFFGPGTRLTVL.